This T cell receptor beta chain was identified in a study of identical twins. Whole-study results and caveats: When twins shared out-of-frame alpha sequences, those sequences had excess low generation probability.

Concerning this clonotype: Its antigen is still unknown.

V was trimmed by 1 base and J by 2 bases, leaving 12 bases between them. CDR3 length: 15 amino acids. Germline CDR1 is LGHNA and CDR2 is YNFKEQ. Each CDR3 protein is one row after TCRdb ran MiXCR on the 5' RACE reads. The data contain a few hundred thousand distinct CDR3 sequences, about a fifth of them singletons. The V call is TRBV4-2, the J call TRBJ2-7; D is possibly TRBD2 (6 bases). The source material was naive T cells sorted from blood. The sequence derives from a man over 45 in good health. As DNA, the CDR3 is TGTGCCAGCAGCCAAGGGGCTAGCGATCCCTACGAGCAGTACTTC. It specifies CASSQGASDPYEQYF.